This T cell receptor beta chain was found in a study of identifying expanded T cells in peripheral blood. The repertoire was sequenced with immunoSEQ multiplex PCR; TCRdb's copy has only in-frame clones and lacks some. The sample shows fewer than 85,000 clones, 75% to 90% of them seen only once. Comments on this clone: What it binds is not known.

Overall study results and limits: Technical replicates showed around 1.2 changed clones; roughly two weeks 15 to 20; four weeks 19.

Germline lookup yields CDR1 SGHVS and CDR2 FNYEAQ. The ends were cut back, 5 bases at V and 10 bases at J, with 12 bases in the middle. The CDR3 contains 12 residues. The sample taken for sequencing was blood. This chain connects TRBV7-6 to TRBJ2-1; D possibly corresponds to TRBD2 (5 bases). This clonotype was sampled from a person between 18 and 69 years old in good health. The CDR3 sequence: CASSTITGEQFF. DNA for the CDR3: TGTGCCAGCAGCACGATCACGGGGGAGCAGTTCTTC.